This T cell receptor (beta chain) is from a study of cytomegalovirus exposure and HLA in healthy donors. General study points: Excluded were some V segments that proved indistinguishable, including TRBV6-2 and TRBV6-3. In a later analysis, most CMV-associated TCR beta chains appeared HLA-restricted. Rarity characterized most TCR sequences, yet some public TCRs appeared in many donors.

With regard to this clone: The antigen remains undetermined.

PCR used 60 Vbeta primers and 13 Jbeta primers. In the source study's methods: In a later analysis, around 10 million of 83 million or so unique beta chains occurred in at least two donors. Only in-frame clones appear in the TCRdb table, and some are missing; sequencing was by immunoSEQ multiplex PCR. V and J calls plus clone size are reproduced from that table; the DNA served to infer D and trimming. Recorded for this sample: around 200,000 clones. Deletions cut 1 base from V and 10 bases from J, with 14 bases between. Germline loops: CDR1 MNHEY, CDR2 SMNVEV (reference sequence). The CDR3 consists of 15 residues.

The chain joins TRBV27 to TRBJ1-6, with D perhaps matching TRBD1 (5 bases). Material for sequencing was PBMCs. This TCR came from a woman between 25 and 40 years old in good health and CMV-seropositive. This CDR3 reads CASSLYDSIGSPLHF. The DNA of the CDR3 is TGTGCCAGCAGTTTATACGACAGTATTGGCTCACCCCTCCACTTT.